These 24 T cell receptor beta chains originate from one sample sequenced in a study of OX40 agonist ivuxolimab in advanced cancers. Assay used: immunoSEQ multiplex PCR; TCRdb lists only in-frame clones, some missing. The sample has some 54,000 clones; 80% to 90% are singletons. The starting material was CD4+ or CD8+ T cells sorted from blood, obtained in a trial of the OX40 agonist ivuxolimab. These receptors were taken from an adult with an advanced solid tumor such as melanoma, head and neck, liver or kidney cancer.

The chain recombines TRBV6-1 with TRBJ1-2; D is possibly TRBD1 (5 bases). The germline gives CDR1 MNHNS, CDR2 SASEGT. This CDR3 is built from 14 residues. The V gene lost 6 bases and the J gene lost 2 bases, with 13 bases spanning the gap. The CDR3 region is CASSSREGNYGYTF. Written as DNA, the CDR3 is TGTGCCAGCAGCTCCAGGGAGGGGAACTATGGCTACACCTTC.

J is TRBJ1-1 and V is TRBV30, with D uncertain. V was cut by 1 base and J by 0 bases, with 12 bases left in between. Germline V gives CDR1 GTSNPN, CDR2 SVGIG (reference sequence). CDR3 size: 15 residues. This CDR3 is CAWSGLYSLNTEAFF. CDR3 coding DNA: TGTGCCTGGAGTGGGCTCTACAGTTTGAACACTGAAGCTTTCTTT.

This clone was observed once. V usage is TRBV6-5 and J usage is TRBJ1-2; no clear D. V gave up 3 bases and J gave up 1 base, with 6 bases separating them. The CDR3 runs to 13 residues. Germline assignment: CDR1 MNHEY and CDR2 SVGAGI. In DNA form, the CDR3 reads TGTGCCAGCAGTTATGGGCATAACTATGGCTACACCTTC. Translation: CASSYGHNYGYTF.

The chain couples TRBV2 to TRBJ2-7; 8 bases match TRBD1. The CDR3 is 13 residues long. The germline V gene encodes CDR1 SNHLY and CDR2 FYNNEI. V was clipped by 6 bases and J by 6 bases; unmatched bases: 7. The CDR3, as DNA: TGTGCCAGCAGCAGACGTGGACAGGGCGAGCAGTACTTC. This codes for CASSRRGQGEQYF.

This sequence joins TRBV19 and TRBJ1-5; D call uncertain. V gave up 10 bases and J gave up 1 base, with 20 bases separating them. Germline V lookup: CDR1 LNHDA, CDR2 SQIVND (reference sequence). This CDR3 has 16 residues. The CDR3 reads CATRSWVGSSNQPQHF. The CDR3 DNA reads as TGTGCCACCCGATCGTGGGTTGGTTCAAGCAATCAGCCCCAGCATTTT. Combining the CDR3 with reference TRBV19 and TRBJ1-5 gives the whole variable domain DGGITQSPKYLFRKEGQNVTLSCEQNLNHDAMYWYRQDPGQGLRLIYYSQIVNDFQKGDIAEGYSVSREKKESFPLTVTSAQKNPTAFYLCATRSWVGSSNQPQHFGDGTRLSIL.

The rearrangement links TRBV27 to TRBJ2-2, with no clear D. V lost 5 bases to trimming and J lost 0 bases, with 13 bases between them. CDR3 length: 16 amino acids. Germline CDR1 reads MNHEY; CDR2 reads SMNVEV (reference sequence). The CDR3 coding sequence is TGTGCCAGCAGTATCTCCCCGAGAGCGAACACCGGGGAGCTGTTTTTT. Protein product: CASSISPRANTGELFF.

This clone was detected only once. The rearrangement uses TRBV5-1 and TRBJ1-3; D remains ambiguous. There are 16 residues in the CDR3. Trimming removed 0 bases at V and 0 bases at J, with 10 bases between. CDR1 and CDR2 from the germline V gene are SGHRS and YFSETQ. CDR3 in amino acids: CASSLASRSSGNTIYF. The CDR3 region has the DNA TGCGCCAGCAGCTTGGCCTCGCGGAGCTCTGGAAACACCATATATTTT.

The chain employs TRBV10-3 and TRBJ2-6; 10 bases are shared with TRBD2. From germline, CDR1 is ENHRY and CDR2 SYGVKD. V lost 2 bases, J lost 0 bases, and 7 bases stayed unmatched. CDR3 length: 19 amino acids. The CDR3 is CAISEGGSGGLSGANVLTF. As DNA, the CDR3 is TGTGCCATCAGTGAGGGTGGTAGCGGGGGGCTCTCTGGGGCCAACGTCCTGACTTTC.

The chain links TRBV2 to TRBJ1-3; 8 bases line up with TRBD1. V lost 8 bases, J lost 0 bases, and 6 bases stayed unmatched. Germline values: CDR1 SNHLY, CDR2 FYNNEI. This CDR3 contains 15 residues. CDR3 coding DNA: TGTGCCAGCCGCCCAGGGGGCCTCTCTGGAAACACCATATATTTT. Its protein is CASRPGGLSGNTIYF.

The V call is TRBV19, the J call TRBJ2-6, with TRBD1 matching 9 bases. CDR3 size: 17 residues. The germline V gene has CDR1 LNHDA and CDR2 SQIVND (reference sequence). The trim removed 6 bases at V and 0 bases at J, leaving 6 bases unmatched. The CDR3 coding sequence is TGTGCCAGTAGCGGACAGGGGCGCTCCTCTGGGGCCAACGTCCTGACTTTC. Translation: CASSGQGRSSGANVLTF.

The gene calls are TRBV19 and TRBJ2-5; D not certain. The CDR3 has 13 residues. CDR1 is LNHDA and CDR2 is SQIVND in the germline V gene (reference sequence). The germline V and J ends were trimmed by 2 bases and 2 bases, with 6 bases remaining between them. The CDR3 region is CASSISVQETQYF. CDR3 nucleotide sequence: TGTGCCAGTAGTATATCCGTTCAAGAGACCCAGTACTTC.

The chain employs TRBV5-4 and TRBJ1-3; weak D call: TRBD1 (6 bases). V lost 2 bases, J lost 0 bases, and 9 bases lay in between. The CDR3 runs to 15 residues. Germline V lookup: CDR1 SGHNT, CDR2 YYREEE (reference sequence). In DNA, the CDR3 is TGTGCCAGCAGCTTCGACAGGCTCTCTGGAAACACCATATATTTT. This translates into CASSFDRLSGNTIYF.

The chain recombines TRBV18 with TRBJ2-5; D call uncertain. Trimming removed 3 bases at V and 5 bases at J, with 10 bases between. Germline V CDR1 and CDR2: KGHSH, LQKENI. This CDR3 contains 13 residues. For the CDR3, the DNA is TGTGCCAGCTCACCCGGCCCTCAGGAGACCCAGTACTTC. As protein: CASSPGPQETQYF.

This clone was recorded only once. The chain has TRBV2 and TRBJ1-2; TRBD1 matches 7 bases. The germline CDR1 and CDR2 sequences are SNHLY and FYNNEI. The ends lost 7 bases at V and 2 bases at J; junction bases unmatched: 7. The CDR3 has 14 residues. CDR3 amino acids: CASTTGIGNYGYTF. The CDR3 DNA reads as TGTGCCAGCACGACAGGGATTGGGAACTATGGCTACACCTTC.

This chain links TRBV6-1 with TRBJ2-3; D is possibly TRBD2 (5 bases). This CDR3 region has 15 residues. With 5 bases removed from V and 1 base from J, the gap between germline ends came to 13 bases. Germline V lookup: CDR1 MNHNS, CDR2 SASEGT. In nucleotides, the CDR3 is TGTGCCAGCAGTATAGAGGGATCGCGCACAGATACGCAGTATTTT. Protein sequence: CASSIEGSRTDTQYF.

This clone was observed a single time. J is TRBJ2-7 and V is TRBV7-9, with D possibly matching TRBD1 (6 bases). The germline gives CDR1 SEHNR, CDR2 FQNEAQ (reference sequence). The V gene lost 3 bases and the J gene lost 4 bases, with 7 bases spanning the gap. The CDR3 sequence is 12 residues long. CDR3 sequence reads: CASSFQGYEQYF. CDR3 coding DNA: TGTGCCAGCAGCTTCCAGGGGTACGAGCAGTACTTC.

The chain combines TRBV5-1 with TRBJ1-1; 7 positions agree with TRBD1. Germline V CDR1 and CDR2: SGHRS, YFSETQ. J gave up 7 bases and V 3 bases, and 9 bases lay outside the gene matches. This CDR3 has 14 residues. The CDR3 region is CASSSVNRGGEAFF. In DNA form, the CDR3 reads TGCGCCAGCAGCTCGGTTAACAGGGGAGGTGAAGCTTTCTTT.

This clone has only a few counts. This chain joins TRBV6-4 and TRBJ2-3; no clear D. Trimming left V 4 bases short and J 0 bases short, with 11 bases between. CDR1 is MRHNA, CDR2 SNTAGT, per germline. The CDR3 loop spans 15 amino acids. The CDR3 sequence: CASSARVASTDTQYF. For the CDR3, the DNA is TGTGCCAGCAGTGCTAGGGTAGCTAGCACAGATACGCAGTATTTT.

This chain links TRBV5-1 with TRBJ1-6; no clear D gene. V dropped 4 bases and J dropped 4 bases, with 9 bases sitting between them. This CDR3 contains 14 residues. CDR1 SGHRS and CDR2 YFSETQ come from the germline V gene. CDR3 DNA: TGCGCCAGCAGCCTCTCGCTGTATAATTCACCCCTCCACTTT. Translating it yields CASSLSLYNSPLHF. Together with reference TRBV5-1 and TRBJ1-6, the CDR3 gives the full variable domain: KAGVTQTPRYLIKTRGQQVTLSCSPISGHRSVSWYQQTPGQGLQFLFEYFSETQRNKGNFPGRFSGRQFSNSRSEMNVSTLELGDSALYLCASSLSLYNSPLHFGNGTRLTVT.

The chain is built from TRBV7-3 and TRBJ2-7; D is perhaps TRBD1 (6 bases). CDR3 length: 16 residues. The germline V gene encodes CDR1 SGHTA and CDR2 FQGTGA. Trimming removed 4 bases from V and 6 bases from J, with 22 bases in between. CDR3 sequence: CASSSVGSTGSGEQYF. As DNA, the CDR3 is TGTGCCAGCAGCTCAGTAGGCTCCACAGGGTCGGGCGAGCAGTACTTC.

V gene TRBV7-9 combines with J gene TRBJ2-1; D might be TRBD1 (5 bases). Germline-derived CDR1 and CDR2 are SEHNR and FQNEAQ (reference sequence). The CDR3 is made up of 15 amino acids. V lost 5 bases and J 7 bases, leaving 18 bases between the germline ends. The CDR3 nucleotides read TGTGCCAGCAGCCCACGCGGCGCAGGGTGGAATGAGCAGTTCTTC. This gives the protein CASSPRGAGWNEQFF.

J is TRBJ1-2 and V is TRBV6-5; possible D gene TRBD1, 5 bases. The V gene's germline CDR1 is MNHEY and CDR2 SVGAGI. Trimming shortened V by 1 base and J by 4 bases, and 7 bases separated the two germline ends. The CDR3 is 13 residues long. For the CDR3, the DNA is TGTGCCAGCAGTTACTTCCAGGGCTATGGCTACACCTTC. Translated: CASSYFQGYGYTF.

This sequence joins TRBV6-6 and TRBJ1-1; D is unresolved. The germline CDR1 and CDR2 sequences are MNHNY and SVGAGI (reference sequence). The germline V and J ends were trimmed by 2 bases and 4 bases, with 11 bases remaining between them. This CDR3 has 14 residues. The CDR3 DNA sequence: TGTGCCAGCAGTTACCGCAGGTTGAGCACTGAAGCTTTCTTT. Translating it yields CASSYRRLSTEAFF.

This chain links TRBV10-3 with TRBJ2-7; D possibly matches TRBD1 or TRBD2 (5 bases each). The germline CDR1 and CDR2 sequences are ENHRY and SYGVKD. V dropped 0 bases and J dropped 7 bases, with 16 bases sitting between them. This CDR3 has 15 residues. The CDR3 region is CAISESGRNEGEQYF. CDR3 sequence (DNA): TGTGCCATCAGTGAGTCGGGACGCAACGAAGGGGAGCAGTACTTC.